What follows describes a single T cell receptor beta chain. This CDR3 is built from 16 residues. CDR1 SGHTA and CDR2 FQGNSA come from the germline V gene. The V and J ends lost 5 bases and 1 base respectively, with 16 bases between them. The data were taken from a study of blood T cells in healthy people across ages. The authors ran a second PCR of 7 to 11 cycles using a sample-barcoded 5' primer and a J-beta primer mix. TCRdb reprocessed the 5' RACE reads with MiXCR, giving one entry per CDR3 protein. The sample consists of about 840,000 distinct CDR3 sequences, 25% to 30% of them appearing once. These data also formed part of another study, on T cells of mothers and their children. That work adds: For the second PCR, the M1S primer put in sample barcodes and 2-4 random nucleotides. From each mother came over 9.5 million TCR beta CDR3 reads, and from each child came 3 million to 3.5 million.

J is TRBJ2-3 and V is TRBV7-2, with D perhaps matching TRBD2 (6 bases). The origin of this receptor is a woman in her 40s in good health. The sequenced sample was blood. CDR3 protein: CASSPLAFMGTDTQYF. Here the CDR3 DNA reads TGTGCCAGCAGCCCCCTAGCGTTCATGGGCACAGATACGCAGTATTTT.